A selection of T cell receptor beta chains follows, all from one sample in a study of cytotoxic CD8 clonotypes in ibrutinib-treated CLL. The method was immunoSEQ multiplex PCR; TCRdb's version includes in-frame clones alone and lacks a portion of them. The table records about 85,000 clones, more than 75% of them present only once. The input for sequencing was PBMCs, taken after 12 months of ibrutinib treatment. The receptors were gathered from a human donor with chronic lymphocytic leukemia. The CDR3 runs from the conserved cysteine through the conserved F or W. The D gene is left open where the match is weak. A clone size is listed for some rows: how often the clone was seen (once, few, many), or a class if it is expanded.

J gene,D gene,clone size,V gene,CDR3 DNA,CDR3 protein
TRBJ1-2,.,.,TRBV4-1,TGCGCCAGCAGCCAAGGGGGGGGAGAGGCTAACTATGGCTACACCTTC,CASSQGGGEANYGYTF
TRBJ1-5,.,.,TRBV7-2,TGTGCCAGCAGCTTAGTGCGGAGTGGCAATCAGCCCCAGCATTTT,CASSLVRSGNQPQHF
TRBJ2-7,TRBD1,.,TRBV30,TGTGCCTGGAGCGGGACAGGGCTCTACGAGCAGTACTTC,CAWSGTGLYEQYF
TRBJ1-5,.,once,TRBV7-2,TGTGCCAGCAGCCCCGGGGGGGGGAATCAGCCCCAGCATTTT,CASSPGGGNQPQHF
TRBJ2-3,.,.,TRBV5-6,TGTGCCAGCATGCCCGGGCCAGGGCGCACAGATACGCAGTATTTT,CASMPGPGRTDTQYF
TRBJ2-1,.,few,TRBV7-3,TGTGCCAGCAGTGTCCGGGGCGGACCCAATGAGCAGTTCTTC,CASSVRGGPNEQFF
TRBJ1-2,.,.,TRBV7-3,TGTGCCAGCAGCTTAGATGGCATTAACTATGGCTACACCTTC,CASSLDGINYGYTF
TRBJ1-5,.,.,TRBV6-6,TGTGCCAGCAGTTCCGGACCTGGCCAGCCCCAGCATTTT,CASSSGPGQPQHF
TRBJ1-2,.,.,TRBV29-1,TGCAGCGTTGCGGGGGACGGCTATGGCTACACCTTC,CSVAGDGYGYTF
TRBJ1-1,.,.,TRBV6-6,TGTGCCAGCAGTTCCCACGACCGGGGCACTGAAGCTTTCTTT,CASSSHDRGTEAFF
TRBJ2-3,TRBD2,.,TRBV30,TGTGCCTGGAGTCGGCTAGCGGGGGTCACAGATACGCAGTATTTT,CAWSRLAGVTDTQYF
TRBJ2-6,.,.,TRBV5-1,TGCGCCAGCAGCTTGGGGACAGCCTCTGGGGCCAACGTCCTGACTTTC,CASSLGTASGANVLTF
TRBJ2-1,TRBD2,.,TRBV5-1,TGCGCCAGCAGCCGGGTACTAGCGGGAGGGCCCTCCTACAATGAGCAGTTCTTC,CASSRVLAGGPSYNEQFF
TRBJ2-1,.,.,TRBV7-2,TGTGCCAGCACCCACTACAGGGGAGGTATCGATGAGCAGTTCTTC,CASTHYRGGIDEQFF
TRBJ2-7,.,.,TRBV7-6,TGTGCCAGCAGCTTAGGGGTAGGGAAAAGCTCCTACGAGCAGTACTTC,CASSLGVGKSSYEQYF
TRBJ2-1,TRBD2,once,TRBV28,TGTGCCAGCAGTCCCTGGCTAGCGGGAGGCCACAATGAGCAGTTCTTC,CASSPWLAGGHNEQFF
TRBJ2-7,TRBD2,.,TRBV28,TGTGCCAGCAGCCCCAGCGGGAGACGTGGCGAGCAGTACTTC,CASSPSGRRGEQYF
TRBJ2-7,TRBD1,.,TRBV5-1,TGCGCCAGCAGCTTGCCCCGGGACAGTGGCTACGAGCAGTACTTC,CASSLPRDSGYEQYF
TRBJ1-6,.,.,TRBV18,TGTGCCAGCTCATCGGACGGGAGCTCCTATAATTCACCCCTCCACTTT,CASSSDGSSYNSPLHF
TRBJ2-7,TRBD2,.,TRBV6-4,TGTGCCAGCAGTGACGTAGCGGGGGGCGTATACGAGCAGTACTTC,CASSDVAGGVYEQYF
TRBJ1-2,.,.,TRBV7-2,TGTGCCAGCAGCTTAGGGGTAGGGGGTGAATATGGCTACACCTTC,CASSLGVGGEYGYTF
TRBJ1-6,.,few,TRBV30,TGTGCCTGGTCGGGGACATTTGATTCACCCCTCCACTTT,CAWSGTFDSPLHF
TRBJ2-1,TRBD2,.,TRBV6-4,TGTGCCAGCAGCAGGGGTGGGACTAGCGGCGGTGAGCAGTTCTTC,CASSRGGTSGGEQFF
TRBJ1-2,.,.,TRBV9,TGTGCCAGCAGCGCGACAGACTATGGCTACACCTTC,CASSATDYGYTF
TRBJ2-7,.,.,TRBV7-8,TGTGCCAGCAGCTTGGGGGGGCAGCCCGAGCAGTACTTC,CASSLGGQPEQYF
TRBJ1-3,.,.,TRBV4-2,TGTGCCAGCAGCCAAGTAGCACCGGGGGGAAACACCATATATTTT,CASSQVAPGGNTIYF
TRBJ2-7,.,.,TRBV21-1,TGTGCCAGCCCCGGGACTCCTTGGGACGAGCAGTACTTC,CASPGTPWDEQYF
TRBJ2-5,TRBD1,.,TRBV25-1,TGTGCCAGCAGTGATGGGCTTAGGGGGCGAGCACAAGAGACCCAGTACTTC,CASSDGLRGRAQETQYF
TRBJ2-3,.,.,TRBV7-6,TGTGCCAGCAGTGGACCCTTCAGCACAGATACGCAGTATTTT,CASSGPFSTDTQYF
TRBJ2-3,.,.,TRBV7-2,TGTGCCAGCAGCTTAGAGGCAGTTGGCACAGATACGCAGTATTTT,CASSLEAVGTDTQYF
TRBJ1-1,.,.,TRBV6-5,TGTGCCAGCAGTGGAAGGGGAGTGGGTGAAGCTTTCTTT,CASSGRGVGEAFF
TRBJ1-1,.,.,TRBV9,TGTGCCAGCAGCGTAGGGTGGAGCACTGAAGCTTTCTTT,CASSVGWSTEAFF
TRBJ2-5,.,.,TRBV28,TGTGCCAGCAGTGTTGGGGGGGGCCTACAAGAGACCCAGTACTTC,CASSVGGGLQETQYF
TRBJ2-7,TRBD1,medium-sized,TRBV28,TGTGCCAGCAGCCGAACAGGGGGACATCCGGAGCAGTACTTC,CASSRTGGHPEQYF
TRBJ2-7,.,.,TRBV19,TGTGCCAGTAGTATCGCCCCGGCCTCCTACGAGCAGTACTTC,CASSIAPASYEQYF
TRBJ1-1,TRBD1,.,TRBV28,TGTGCCAGCAGTTTATACAGGGGGGGAATGAACACTGAAGCTTTCTTT,CASSLYRGGMNTEAFF
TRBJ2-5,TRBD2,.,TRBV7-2,TGTGCCAGCAGCTTATGGGGTCGGCCTAGCGGGATGGAGACCCAGTACTTC,CASSLWGRPSGMETQYF
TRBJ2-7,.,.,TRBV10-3,TGTGCCATCAGCGGGGGGCAGGGGGCATACGAGCAGTACTTC,CAISGGQGAYEQYF
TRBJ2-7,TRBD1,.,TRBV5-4,TGTGCCACGGGACAGGAGACTTACGAGCAGTACTTC,CATGQETYEQYF